One sample yielded the 7 T cell receptor beta chains listed below, sequenced in a study of blood T cell repertoires in COVID-19 (dated by TCRdb to about 2020). The method behind the library was the immunoSEQ multiplex PCR assay. Not all clones reach the TCRdb copy of this immuneACCESS table, which keeps in-frame sequences only. Checked studies attribute under half of the gap to unresolved V genes and leave the rest unexplained. A total of over 9,000 clones appear in this sample, 80% of them only once. The ten largest make up approximately 7.3% of the sample. Source material: peripheral blood. The receptor set was obtained from a man in his sixties or seventies with active COVID-19.

This chain uses TRBV6-5 with TRBJ2-5; 7 bases match TRBD1. V lost 5 bases, J lost 3 bases, and 6 bases stayed unmatched. The CDR3 has 14 amino acids. Germline CDR1 is MNHEY and CDR2 is SVGAGI. In nucleotides, the CDR3 is TGTGCCAGCAGTCTCTCCGGGACAGAAGAGACCCAGTACTTC. Protein: CASSLSGTEETQYF.

The chain joins TRBV5-1 to TRBJ1-4; the D gene is possibly TRBD1 (5 bases). Trimming removed 5 bases at V and 7 bases at J, with 12 bases between. Germline CDR1 is SGHRS and CDR2 is YFSETQ. This CDR3 region has 13 residues. CDR3 nucleotide sequence: TGCGCCAGCAGAGTAGGTAGGGGTGAAAAACTGTTTTTT. Translated: CASRVGRGEKLFF.

This chain uses TRBV28 with TRBJ1-4, with 7 bases aligning to TRBD1. The germline gives CDR1 MDHEN, CDR2 SYDVKM. V gave up 5 bases and J gave up 8 bases; unmatched junction bases: 5. CDR3 length equals 13 residues. CDR3 sequence (DNA): TGTGCCAGCAGTAACCCAGGGGGGGAAAAACTGTTTTTT. Its protein product is CASSNPGGEKLFF. Drawing the rest from reference TRBV28 and TRBJ1-4, the complete variable domain is DVKVTQSSRYLVKRTGEKVFLECVQDMDHENMFWYRQDPGLGLRLIYFSYDVKMKEKGDIPEGYSVSREKKERFSLILESASTNQTSMYLCASSNPGGEKLFFGSGTQLSVL.

The J gene is TRBJ2-7, the V gene TRBV19; 10 bases fit TRBD2. CDR1 is LNHDA, CDR2 SQIVND, per germline (reference sequence). The junction had 4 bases not matched to a gene; V was cut back by 3 bases and J by 2 bases. The CDR3 extends over 15 amino acids. CDR3 bases: TGTGCCAGTAGTATCCGTCTAGCGGGGGCCTACGAGCAGTACTTC. Protein product: CASSIRLAGAYEQYF.

The chain joins TRBV18 to TRBJ2-3, with 8 bases identical to TRBD1. The V and J ends lost 2 bases and 5 bases, in that order; junction bases with no gene match: 6. Germline V gene data show CDR1 as KGHSH and CDR2 as LQKENI. CDR3 length equals 15 residues. In nucleotides, the CDR3 is TGTGCCAGCTCACCAATTGGACAGGGAAAAGATACGCAGTATTTT. Encoded protein: CASSPIGQGKDTQYF.

The genes are TRBV5-1 and TRBJ2-6; 7 bases line up with TRBD2. The V segment lost 4 bases and the J segment 0 bases; nucleotides outside the gene matches: 10. The CDR3 runs 18 residues. The germline V gene has CDR1 SGHRS and CDR2 YFSETQ. The CDR3 nucleotides are TGCGCCAGCAGCCCCGGACTAGTCGGAGTCTCTGGGGCCAACGTCCTGACTTTC. Translation gives CASSPGLVGVSGANVLTF.

V and J are TRBV19 and TRBJ1-6; 9 bases match TRBD1. This CDR3 is 13 amino acids long. The J segment lost 9 bases and the V segment lost 6 bases, leaving 3 bases of the junction unmatched. Germline CDR1 reads LNHDA; CDR2 reads SQIVND (reference sequence). CDR3 nucleotide sequence: TGTGCCAGTAGGGACAGGGGTGGTTCACCCCTCCACTTT. Amino acids: CASRDRGGSPLHF.